This T cell receptor (beta chain) was retrieved from a study of T cell responses to AZD1222 COVID-19 vaccine. Concerning this clone: What it binds is not known.

Whole-study findings and limits: Baseline antibody screening turned up just a handful of seropositive AZD1222 recipients. After the peak T cell response, and only then, were repertoires sampled. Epitopes outside B.1.351 and B.1.1.7 mutated regions reportedly drew nearly half of spike TCRs.

Libraries were prepared by immunoSEQ multiplex PCR; TCRdb keeps only in-frame clonotypes and omits some of them. The table records about 48,000 clones, 80% to 90% of them present only once. J lost 3 bases, V lost 2 bases, and 5 bases had no gene match. The CDR3 is 16 amino acids. CDR1 and CDR2 from the germline V gene are SGHAT and FQNNGV. Some second doses came at about 4 weeks and others at about 12 weeks; these were pooled. Sequencing used peripheral blood, obtained 28 days after the second AZD1222 dose. The sequence came from an adult who received the AZD1222 COVID-19 vaccine. The genes are TRBV11-2 and TRBJ2-1; 9 nucleotides agree with TRBD2. The CDR3 DNA reads TGTGCCAGCAGCTTAAGGGGTAGCGGGAGCTACAATGAGCAGTTCTTC. Its translation is CASSLRGSGSYNEQFF.